A selection of T cell receptor beta chains follows, all from one sample in a study of Ad26.COV2.S vaccination and SARS-CoV-2 variants. This table comes from immunoSEQ multiplex PCR, and its TCRdb copy is limited to in-frame clones, with some not included. The sample has hundreds of thousands of clones, roughly nine tenths seen once. Here the sequenced sample was peripheral blood, taken in a trial of Ad26.COV2.S vaccine versus placebo. The receptors were sampled from a person aged 18-65 years who received the Ad26.COV2.S COVID-19 vaccine or a placebo. Each CDR3 is given with its conserved first and last residue. D genes are given only for firm matches. Clone size, where shown, is once, few, many, or a class for clones that have expanded.

J gene	clone size	D gene	V gene	CDR3 protein	CDR3 DNA
TRBJ2-7	-	TRBD1	TRBV5-6	CASSPLGQGNYEQYF	TGTGCCAGCAGCCCCCTGGGACAGGGGAATTACGAGCAGTACTTC
TRBJ2-3	-	-	TRBV12-5	CASGFSRGATDTQYF	TGTGCTAGTGGTTTCTCCCGGGGGGCTACAGATACGCAGTATTTT
TRBJ2-7	-	-	TRBV5-6	CASSLVRVPLEQYF	TGTGCCAGCAGCTTGGTAAGGGTTCCCCTCGAGCAGTACTTC
TRBJ2-7	-	-	TRBV6-5	CASSTGTPTYEQYF	TGTGCCAGCTCGACCGGGACTCCGACCTACGAGCAGTACTTC
TRBJ2-1	-	-	TRBV11-2	CASSLLPTVSNEQFF	TGTGCCAGCAGCTTACTTCCGACAGTTTCCAATGAGCAGTTCTTC
TRBJ2-1	-	-	TRBV16	CASRGSSYNEQFF	TGTGCTAGTAGGGGGAGTTCCTACAATGAGCAGTTCTTC
TRBJ1-2	-	TRBD1	TRBV30	CAWSVIGGGDGYTF	TGTGCCTGGAGTGTCATAGGGGGCGGAGATGGCTACACCTTC
TRBJ2-7	-	-	TRBV7-9	CASSLQGPYEQYF	TGTGCCAGCAGCTTACAGGGCCCCTACGAGCAGTACTTC
TRBJ1-1	-	-	TRBV7-3	CASKKWGWNTEAFF	TGTGCCAGCAAAAAGTGGGGGTGGAACACTGAAGCTTTCTTT
TRBJ2-5	once	TRBD2	TRBV6-2/TRBV6-3	CASSIGLAGAQETQYF	TGTGCCAGCAGCATAGGGTTAGCGGGAGCCCAAGAGACCCAGTACTTC
TRBJ2-2	once	TRBD1	TRBV5-1	CASSLRDRGPTGELFF	TGCGCCAGCAGCTTGCGGGACAGGGGACCCACCGGGGAGCTGTTTTTT
TRBJ2-7	-	TRBD2	TRBV10-3	CAISESGGRTSGYEQYF	TGTGCCATCAGTGAGTCGGGGGGGAGGACTAGCGGCTACGAGCAGTACTTC
TRBJ1-2	-	-	TRBV6-2/TRBV6-3	CASSYYAPSIGYTF	TGTGCCAGCAGTTACTACGCGCCCTCGATTGGCTACACCTTC
TRBJ2-1	-	-	TRBV5-1	CASSLRGVQGNEQFF	TGCGCCAGCAGCTTGAGAGGGGTACAGGGCAATGAGCAGTTCTTC
TRBJ1-2	few	TRBD1	TRBV5-4	CASSLDPTGAYGYTF	TGTGCCAGCAGCTTGGACCCCACAGGGGCCTATGGCTACACCTTC
TRBJ1-5	-	-	TRBV7-9	CASSPHSNQPQHF	TGTGCCAGCAGCCCCCATAGCAATCAGCCCCAGCATTTT
TRBJ2-1	once	-	TRBV11-1	CASSRTGTVNEQFF	TGTGCCAGCAGCCGGACGGGGACGGTGAATGAGCAGTTCTTC
TRBJ2-7	-	-	TRBV27	CASSLAGRVPYEQYF	TGTGCCAGCAGTTTAGCAGGCAGGGTCCCCTACGAGCAGTACTTC
TRBJ2-7	-	TRBD1	TRBV30	CAWTRTGNEQYF	TGTGCCTGGACCCGGACAGGGAACGAGCAGTACTTC
TRBJ2-5	-	-	TRBV9	CASTLSGGGETQYF	TGTGCCAGCACCCTCAGCGGAGGAGGGGAGACCCAGTACTTC
TRBJ1-1	-	-	TRBV30	CAWSKGGLTEAFF	TGTGCCTGGAGTAAGGGGGGGCTCACTGAAGCTTTCTTT
TRBJ2-4	-	TRBD2	TRBV5-6	CASSRLAGDPAKNIQYF	TGTGCCAGCAGCCGACTAGCGGGAGATCCCGCCAAAAACATTCAGTACTTC
TRBJ1-2	few	-	TRBV12-3/TRBV12-4	CASTPNGYGYTF	TGTGCCAGCACCCCGAACGGCTATGGCTACACCTTC
TRBJ2-5	-	TRBD2	TRBV14	CASSPWIGLGEETQYF	TGTGCCAGCAGCCCTTGGATAGGACTAGGGGAAGAGACCCAGTACTTC
TRBJ1-5	-	-	TRBV30	CAWGEGVNQPQHF	TGTGCCTGGGGGGAGGGGGTTAACCAGCCCCAGCATTTT
TRBJ2-1	-	-	TRBV5-1	CASSQDSYNEQFF	TGCGCCAGCAGCCAGGACAGTTACAATGAGCAGTTCTTC